This entry is about one TCR beta chain. Germline-derived CDR1 and CDR2 are LGHDT and YNNKEL (reference sequence). V shed 2 bases, J shed 6 bases, and the junction held 7 bases outside the gene matches. The CDR3 runs to 15 residues. Per the authors' pipeline: Cell counts per sample came from amplifying reference gene primers. Repertoires were generated with immunoSEQ multiplex PCR, while TCRdb's copy carries only in-frame clones and drops some. Clone size and V and J calls were adopted from that table, with D and trimming inferred from the DNA. The sample lists approximately 92,000 clones; around 83% were seen once. The sample belongs to a study of blood T cell repertoires in COVID-19. For the study at large: Acute and convalescent COVID-19 specimens originated in the United States, Italy and Spain. T cells, B-cell-depleted T cells, or PBMCs supplied cDNA or gDNA.

Sequenced input: peripheral blood. This chain links TRBV3-1 (or the pseudogene TRBV3-2) with TRBJ1-5, with TRBD1 identical over 7 bases. The clonotype comes from a man between 65 and 85 years old with active or convalescent COVID-19. The CDR3 DNA is TGTGCCAGCAGCCAAAGGGCGGCAGGGGGTCAGCCCCAGCATTTT. Its protein is CASSQRAAGGQPQHF.